This section outlines one TCR beta chain sequence together with its context. Its antigen is unidentified. The primer mix had 60 Vbeta and 13 Jbeta primers. Only in-frame clones appear in the TCRdb table, and some are missing; sequencing was by immunoSEQ multiplex PCR. The sample yields around 150,000 clones, roughly 78% seen once. These data originate in a study of cytomegalovirus exposure and HLA in healthy donors. Overall study findings and caveats: Presence/absence analysis assumed near-uniform sequencing depth across donors.

This receptor was taken from a man aged 25 to 40 in good health. Material: PBMCs.

Here the CDR3 DNA reads TGTGCCAGTAGTATGGGGCTAGCGTCCCCGTTCGCGGACTACGAGCAGTACTTC. Translation: CASSMGLASPFADYEQYF. V usage is TRBV19 and J usage is TRBJ2-7; possibly TRBD2 for D (6 bases). CDR1 and CDR2 from the germline V gene are LNHDA and SQIVND (reference sequence). The length of the CDR3 is 18 residues. Trimming removed 3 bases at V and 3 bases at J, with 24 bases between. The full variable domain, rest sourced from reference TRBV19 and TRBJ2-7, is DGGITQSPKYLFRKEGQNVTLSCEQNLNHDAMYWYRQDPGQGLRLIYYSQIVNDFQKGDIAEGYSVSREKKESFPLTVTSAQKNPTAFYLCASSMGLASPFADYEQYFGPGTRLTVT.